This T cell receptor (beta chain) was documented in a study of blood T cell repertoires in COVID-19. For the study at large: COVID-19 samples from acute and convalescent phases originated in the United States, Italy and Spain. PBMCs, B-cell-depleted T cells, or T cells were the source of the cDNA or gDNA that made up the material.

In the authors' methods: The assay estimated nucleated cells by amplifying reference gene primers. Clones were read by immunoSEQ multiplex PCR, and TCRdb kept only the in-frame ones, dropping some. Clone size and V and J calls were adopted from that table, with D and trimming inferred from the DNA. The sample includes around 300,000 clones, 75% to 90% of them seen just once. CDR1 and CDR2 (germline): MNHEY, SVGAGI. CDR3 length: 16 amino acids. V lost 4 bases and J lost 0, with 13 bases in between. J is TRBJ1-3 and V is TRBV6-5; D might be TRBD1 (5 bases). The receptor was isolated from a man younger than 30 with active or convalescent COVID-19. The sample comprised peripheral blood. The CDR3 loop reads CASSFQTGGSGNTIYF. CDR3 coding DNA: TGTGCCAGCAGTTTCCAGACGGGGGGCTCTGGAAACACCATATATTTT.